This T cell receptor (beta chain) stems from a study of identical twins. General study findings and limits: Whereas memory repertoires showed no such difference, abundant cord blood beta clonotypes carried fewer insertions. Possibly, invariant MAIT and iNKT cells partly confounded zero-insertion analyses. Its conclusions, products of cross-sectional statistical analysis, did not come from following the same donors.

About this clonotype itself: The target antigen is unknown.

Template switching added a universal primer site; cDNA carried unique molecular identifiers. TCRdb itself ran the 5' RACE reads through MiXCR, one entry per CDR3 protein. The profile shows 550,000 to 800,000 distinct CDR3 sequences, roughly 7.1% of them singletons. Germline CDR1 reads SGHDN; CDR2 reads FVKESK. The V gene lost 6 bases and the J gene lost 4 bases, with 15 bases spanning the gap. The CDR3 has 14 amino acids. This sample also appeared in a second study, on yellow fever vaccine responses in identical twins.

The specimen sequenced was PBMCs. The receptor comes from a woman aged 18-35 years in good health. This sequence joins TRBV14 and TRBJ2-5; no clear D. The chain's CDR3 is CASRPLHTGETQYF. In DNA, the CDR3 is TGTGCCAGCAGACCCCTGCACACGGGAGAGACCCAGTACTTC.